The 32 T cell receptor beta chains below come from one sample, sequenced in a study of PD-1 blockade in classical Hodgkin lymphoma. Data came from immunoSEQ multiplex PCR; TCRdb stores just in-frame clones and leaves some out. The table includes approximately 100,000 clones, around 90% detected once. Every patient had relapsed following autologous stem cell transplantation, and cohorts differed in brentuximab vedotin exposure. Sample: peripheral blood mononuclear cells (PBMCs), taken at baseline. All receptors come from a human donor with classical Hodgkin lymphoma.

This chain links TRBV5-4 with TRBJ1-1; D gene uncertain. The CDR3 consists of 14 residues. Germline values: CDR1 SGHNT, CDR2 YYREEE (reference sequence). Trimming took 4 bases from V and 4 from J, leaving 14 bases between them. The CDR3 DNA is TGTGCCAGCAGCCCTACTAGCGACCGCACTGAAGCTTTCTTT. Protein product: CASSPTSDRTEAFF.

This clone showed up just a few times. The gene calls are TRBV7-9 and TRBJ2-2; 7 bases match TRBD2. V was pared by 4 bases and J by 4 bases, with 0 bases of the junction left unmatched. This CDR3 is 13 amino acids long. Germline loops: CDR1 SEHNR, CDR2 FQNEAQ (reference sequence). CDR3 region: CASSWGGTGELFF. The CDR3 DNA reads TGTGCCAGCAGCTGGGGGGGCACCGGGGAGCTGTTTTTT.

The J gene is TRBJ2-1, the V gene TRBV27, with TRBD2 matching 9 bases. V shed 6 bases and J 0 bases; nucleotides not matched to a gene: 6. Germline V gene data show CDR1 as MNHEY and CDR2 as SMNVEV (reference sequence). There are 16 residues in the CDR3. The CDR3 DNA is TGTGCCAGCAGCCCTCCACTAGCGGGCTCCTACAATGAGCAGTTCTTC. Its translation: CASSPPLAGSYNEQFF.

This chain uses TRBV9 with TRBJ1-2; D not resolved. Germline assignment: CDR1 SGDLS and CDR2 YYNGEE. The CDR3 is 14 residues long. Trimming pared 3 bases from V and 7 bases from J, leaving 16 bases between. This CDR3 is CASSANSAPSGYTF. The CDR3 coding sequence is TGTGCCAGCAGCGCAAATTCAGCCCCTAGTGGCTACACCTTC. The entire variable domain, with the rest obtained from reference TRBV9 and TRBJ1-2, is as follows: DSGVTQTPKHLITATGQRVTLRCSPRSGDLSVYWYQQSLDQGLQFLIQYYNGEERAKGNILERFSAQQFPDLHSELNLSSLELGDSALYFCASSANSAPSGYTFGSGTRLTVV.

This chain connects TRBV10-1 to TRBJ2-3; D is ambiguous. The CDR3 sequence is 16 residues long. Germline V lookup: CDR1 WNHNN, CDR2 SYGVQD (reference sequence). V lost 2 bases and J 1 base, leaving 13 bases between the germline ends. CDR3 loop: CASSERTISGTDTQYF. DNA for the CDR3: TGCGCCAGCAGTGAGAGGACCATAAGCGGCACAGATACGCAGTATTTT.

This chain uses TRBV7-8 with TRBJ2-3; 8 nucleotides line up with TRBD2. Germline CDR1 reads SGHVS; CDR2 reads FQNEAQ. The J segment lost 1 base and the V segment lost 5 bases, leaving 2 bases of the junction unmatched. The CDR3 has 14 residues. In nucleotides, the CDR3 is TGTGCCAGCAGCGGGCGGGAGGGCACAGATACGCAGTATTTT. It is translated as CASSGREGTDTQYF. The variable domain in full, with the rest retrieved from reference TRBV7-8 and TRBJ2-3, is GAGVSQSPRYKVAKRGQDVALRCDPISGHVSLFWYQQALGQGPEFLTYFQNEAQLDKSGLPSDRFFAERPEGSVSTLKIQRTQQEDSAVYLCASSGREGTDTQYFGPGTRLTVL.

The CDR3 here is CASSLMPGGGGSYEQYF. In DNA, the CDR3 is TGTGCCAGCAGTTTAATGCCAGGGGGCGGGGGCTCCTACGAGCAGTACTTC. The rearrangement joins TRBV27 to TRBJ2-7; a possible D gene is TRBD1 (8 bases). Trimming removed 2 bases from V and 0 bases from J, with 17 bases in between. This CDR3 has 17 amino acids. Germline lookup yields CDR1 MNHEY and CDR2 SMNVEV (reference sequence).

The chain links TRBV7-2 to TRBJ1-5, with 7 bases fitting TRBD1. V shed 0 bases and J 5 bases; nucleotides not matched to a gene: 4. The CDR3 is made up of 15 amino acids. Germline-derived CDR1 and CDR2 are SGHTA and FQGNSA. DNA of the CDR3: TGTGCCAGCAGCTTAGCGGGGACAGCATATCAGCCCCAGCATTTT. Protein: CASSLAGTAYQPQHF. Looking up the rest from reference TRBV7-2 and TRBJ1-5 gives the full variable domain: GAGVSQSPSNKVTEKGKDVELRCDPISGHTALYWYRQSLGQGLEFLIYFQGNSAPDKSGLPSDRFSAERTGGSVSTLTIQRTQQEDSAVYLCASSLAGTAYQPQHFGDGTRLSIL.

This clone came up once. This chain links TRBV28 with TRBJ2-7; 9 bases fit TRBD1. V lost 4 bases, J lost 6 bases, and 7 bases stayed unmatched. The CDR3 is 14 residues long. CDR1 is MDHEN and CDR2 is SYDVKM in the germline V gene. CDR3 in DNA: TGTGCCAGCAGTTCTCCCCGGACAGGGGCCGAGCAGTACTTC. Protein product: CASSSPRTGAEQYF.

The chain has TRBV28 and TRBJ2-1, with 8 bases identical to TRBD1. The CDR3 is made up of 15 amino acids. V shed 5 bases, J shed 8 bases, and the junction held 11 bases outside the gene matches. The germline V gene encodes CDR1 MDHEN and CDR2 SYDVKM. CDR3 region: CASSPGTGLLDEQFF. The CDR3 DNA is TGTGCCAGCAGTCCCGGGACAGGCTTATTGGATGAGCAGTTCTTC.

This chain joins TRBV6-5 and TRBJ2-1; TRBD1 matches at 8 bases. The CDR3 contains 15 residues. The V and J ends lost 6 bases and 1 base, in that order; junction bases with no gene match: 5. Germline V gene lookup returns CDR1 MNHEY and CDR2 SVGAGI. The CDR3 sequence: CASSRGLTSYNEQFF. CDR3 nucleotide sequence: TGTGCCAGCAGCAGGGGGCTAACTTCCTACAATGAGCAGTTCTTC.

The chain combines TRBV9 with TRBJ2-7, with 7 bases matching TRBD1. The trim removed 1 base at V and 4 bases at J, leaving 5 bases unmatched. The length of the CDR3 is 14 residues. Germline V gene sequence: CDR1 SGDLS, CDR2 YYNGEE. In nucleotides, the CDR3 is TGTGCCAGCAGCGTAAACACAGGGGCGTACGAGCAGTACTTC. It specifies CASSVNTGAYEQYF. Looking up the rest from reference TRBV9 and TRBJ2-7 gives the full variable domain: DSGVTQTPKHLITATGQRVTLRCSPRSGDLSVYWYQQSLDQGLQFLIQYYNGEERAKGNILERFSAQQFPDLHSELNLSSLELGDSALYFCASSVNTGAYEQYFGPGTRLTVT.

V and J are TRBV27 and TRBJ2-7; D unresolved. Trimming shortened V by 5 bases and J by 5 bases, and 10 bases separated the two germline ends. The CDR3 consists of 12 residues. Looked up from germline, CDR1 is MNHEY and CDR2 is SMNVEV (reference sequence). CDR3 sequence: CASSPNWDEQYF. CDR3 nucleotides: TGTGCCAGCAGTCCGAACTGGGACGAGCAGTACTTC.

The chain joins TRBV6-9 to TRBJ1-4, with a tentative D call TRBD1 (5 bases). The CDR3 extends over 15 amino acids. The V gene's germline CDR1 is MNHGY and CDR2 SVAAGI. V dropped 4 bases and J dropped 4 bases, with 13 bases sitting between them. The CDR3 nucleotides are TGTGCCAGCAGTTTAGAGACAGCCCATAATGAAAAACTGTTTTTT. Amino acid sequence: CASSLETAHNEKLFF.

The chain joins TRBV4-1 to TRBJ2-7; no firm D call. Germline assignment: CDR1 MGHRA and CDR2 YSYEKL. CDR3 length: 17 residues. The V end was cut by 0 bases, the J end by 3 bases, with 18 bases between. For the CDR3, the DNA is TGCGCCAGCAGCCAAGATATAGCCCGACAAGGCCGCTACGAGCAGTACTTC. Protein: CASSQDIARQGRYEQYF.

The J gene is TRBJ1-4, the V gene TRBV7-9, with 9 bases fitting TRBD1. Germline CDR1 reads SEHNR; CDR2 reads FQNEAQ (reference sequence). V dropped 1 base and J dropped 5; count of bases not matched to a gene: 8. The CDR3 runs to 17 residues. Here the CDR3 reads CASSLEGQGTINEKLFF. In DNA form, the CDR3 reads TGTGCCAGCAGCTTAGAAGGACAGGGGACGATAAATGAAAAACTGTTTTTT.

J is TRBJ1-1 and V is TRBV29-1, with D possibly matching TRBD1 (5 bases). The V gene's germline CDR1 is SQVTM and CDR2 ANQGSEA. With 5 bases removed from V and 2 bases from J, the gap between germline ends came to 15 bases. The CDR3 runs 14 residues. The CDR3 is CSVPAGEANTEAFF. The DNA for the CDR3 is TGCAGCGTTCCTGCGGGGGAAGCAAACACTGAAGCTTTCTTT.

The DNA of the CDR3 is TGCGCCAGCAGCCCCGGAGGGTTGGGACAGGGATACAATGAGCAGTTCTTC. Translation gives CASSPGGLGQGYNEQFF. The chain recombines TRBV5-1 with TRBJ2-1; 9 nucleotides agree with TRBD1. The V gene end was trimmed by 4 bases and the J gene end by 4 bases; junction bases not matched to a gene: 12. Germline loops: CDR1 SGHRS, CDR2 YFSETQ. This CDR3 spans 17 amino acids.

For the CDR3, the DNA is TGTGCCAGTGGGGAGGCCTACAATGAGCAGTTCTTC. Protein sequence: CASGEAYNEQFF. The rearrangement uses TRBV27 and TRBJ2-1, with a tentative D call TRBD2 (6 bases). Trimming removed 9 bases from V and 2 bases from J, with 8 bases in between. The germline gives CDR1 MNHEY, CDR2 SMNVEV (reference sequence). The CDR3 runs to 12 residues.

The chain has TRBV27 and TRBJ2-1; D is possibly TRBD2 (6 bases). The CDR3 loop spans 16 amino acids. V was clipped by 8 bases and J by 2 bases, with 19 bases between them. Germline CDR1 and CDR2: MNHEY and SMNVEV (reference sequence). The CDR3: CASLQWRDSPYNEQFF. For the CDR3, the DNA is TGTGCCAGCTTGCAATGGCGGGATTCGCCCTACAATGAGCAGTTCTTC.

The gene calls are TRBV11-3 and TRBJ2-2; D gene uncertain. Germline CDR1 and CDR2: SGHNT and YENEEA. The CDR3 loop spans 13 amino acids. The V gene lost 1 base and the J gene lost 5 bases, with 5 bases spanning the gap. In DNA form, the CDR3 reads TGTGCCAGCAGCTTAGGCGTTACCGGGGAGCTGTTTTTT. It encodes CASSLGVTGELFF. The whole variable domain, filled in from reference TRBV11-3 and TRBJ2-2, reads EAGVVQSPRYKIIEKKQPVAFWCNPISGHNTLYWYLQNLGQGPELLIRYENEEAVDDSQLPKDRFSAERLKGVDSTLKIQPAELGDSAVYLCASSLGVTGELFFGEGSRLTVL.

The CDR3 DNA is TGCGCCAGCAAACGAGCAGGGGTTCAAGACACTGAAGCTTTCTTT. It specifies CASKRAGVQDTEAFF. The chain uses TRBV5-1 and TRBJ1-1; possible D gene TRBD1, 6 bases. V was pared by 6 bases and J by 3 bases, with 18 bases between. CDR3 size: 15 residues. Per germline, CDR1 SGHRS and CDR2 YFSETQ.

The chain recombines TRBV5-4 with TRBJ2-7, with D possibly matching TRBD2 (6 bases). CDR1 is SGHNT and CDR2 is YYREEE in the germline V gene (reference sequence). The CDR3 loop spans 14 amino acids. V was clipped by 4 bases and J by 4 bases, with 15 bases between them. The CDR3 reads CASSPPGVRYEQYF. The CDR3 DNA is TGTGCCAGCAGCCCCCCGGGAGTTCGTTACGAGCAGTACTTC.

The CDR3 DNA reads TGTGCCTGGAGTGTAGGGGCGCGGAGTAATGAAAAACTGTTTTTT. It encodes CAWSVGARSNEKLFF. V gene TRBV30 combines with J gene TRBJ1-4; TRBD1 is a possible D gene (5 bases). V was pared by 0 bases and J by 4 bases, with 12 bases between. This CDR3 region has 15 residues. Germline V gene sequence: CDR1 GTSNPN, CDR2 SVGIG (reference sequence). The full variable domain, rest sourced from reference TRBV30 and TRBJ1-4, is SQTIHQWPATLVQPVGSPLSLECTVEGTSNPNLYWYRQAAGRGLQLLFYSVGIGQISSEVPQNLSASRPQDRQFILSSKKLLLSDSGFYLCAWSVGARSNEKLFFGSGTQLSVL.

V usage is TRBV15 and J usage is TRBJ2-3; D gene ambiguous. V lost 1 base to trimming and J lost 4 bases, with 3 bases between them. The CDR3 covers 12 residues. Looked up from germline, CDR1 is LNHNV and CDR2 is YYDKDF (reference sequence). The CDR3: CATSRVADTQYF. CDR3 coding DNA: TGTGCCACCAGCAGAGTTGCAGATACGCAGTATTTT.

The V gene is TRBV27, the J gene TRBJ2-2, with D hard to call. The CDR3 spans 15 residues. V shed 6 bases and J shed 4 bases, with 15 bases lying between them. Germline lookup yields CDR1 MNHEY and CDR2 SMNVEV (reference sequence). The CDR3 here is CASRPPESGTGELFF. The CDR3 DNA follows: TGTGCCAGCAGACCACCCGAGTCGGGCACCGGGGAGCTGTTTTTT.

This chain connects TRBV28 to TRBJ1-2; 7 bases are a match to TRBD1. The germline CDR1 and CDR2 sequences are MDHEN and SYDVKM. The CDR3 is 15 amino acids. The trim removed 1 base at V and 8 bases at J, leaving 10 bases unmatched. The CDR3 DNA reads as TGTGCCAGCAGTTTATCCGACAGGGCTTCTTACGGCTACACCTTC. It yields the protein CASSLSDRASYGYTF.

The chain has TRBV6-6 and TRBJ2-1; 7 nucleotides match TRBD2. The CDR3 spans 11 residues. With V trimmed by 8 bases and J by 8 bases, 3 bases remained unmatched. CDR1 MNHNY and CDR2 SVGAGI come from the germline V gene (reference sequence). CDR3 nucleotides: TGTGCCAGCCGGGGGAGGGATGAGCAGTTCTTC. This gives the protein CASRGRDEQFF.

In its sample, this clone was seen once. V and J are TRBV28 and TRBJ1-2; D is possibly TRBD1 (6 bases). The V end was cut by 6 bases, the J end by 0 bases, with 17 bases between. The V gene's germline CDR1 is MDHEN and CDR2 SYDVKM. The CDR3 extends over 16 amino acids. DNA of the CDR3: TGTGCCAGCAGCCCAAGGGGGGCCCCAACTAACTATGGCTACACCTTC. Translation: CASSPRGAPTNYGYTF.

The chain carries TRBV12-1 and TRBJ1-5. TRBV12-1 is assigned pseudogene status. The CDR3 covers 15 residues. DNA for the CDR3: TGTGCCAGCAGCTTATTCCTAAATAGCAATCAGCCCCAGCATTTT. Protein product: CASSLFLNSNQPQHF.

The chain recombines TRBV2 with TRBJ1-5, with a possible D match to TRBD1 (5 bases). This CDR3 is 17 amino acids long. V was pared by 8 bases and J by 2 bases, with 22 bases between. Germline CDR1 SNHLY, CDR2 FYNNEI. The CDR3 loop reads CASFGWEQEQGNQPQHF. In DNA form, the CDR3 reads TGTGCCAGCTTCGGTTGGGAACAGGAACAGGGCAATCAGCCCCAGCATTTT.

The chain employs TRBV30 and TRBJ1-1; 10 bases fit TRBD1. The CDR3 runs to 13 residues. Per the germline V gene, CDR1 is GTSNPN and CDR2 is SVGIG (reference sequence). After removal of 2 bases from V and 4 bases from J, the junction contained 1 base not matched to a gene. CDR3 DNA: TGTGCCTGGAGTCGGGACAGGGGCACTGAAGCTTTCTTT. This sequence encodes CAWSRDRGTEAFF.